The 28 T cell receptor beta chains listed next were all sequenced from one sample in a study of graft-versus-host responses after intestinal transplantation. Profiled with immunoSEQ multiplex PCR; TCRdb holds only in-frame clones, not every one. This sample has some 9,800 clones, with roughly 32% found just once. This specimen consisted of alloreactive CD4+ T cells from a mixed lymphocyte reaction culture, obtained before transplantation. Specified subset: CFSE-low proliferating T cells sorted from roughly 6-day pre-transplant mixed lymphocyte reaction (GvH or HvG direction). The receptor set was obtained from a human patient who was an organ donor for intestinal transplantation.

The chain recombines TRBV7-2 with TRBJ1-2; 7 bases are a match to TRBD1. J was trimmed by 4 bases and V by 5 bases; bases with no gene match: 7. The CDR3 length is 14 residues. Looked up from germline, CDR1 is SGHTA and CDR2 is FQGNSA. The CDR3, as DNA: TGTGCCAGCAGCCCCGACAGGGCTTCCTATGGCTACACCTTC. Translating gives CASSPDRASYGYTF.

This clone was seen only a few times. The chain recombines TRBV6-1 with TRBJ2-1; TRBD1 is a possible D gene (6 bases). The CDR3 loop spans 14 amino acids. V was shortened by 4 bases and J by 6 bases, with 13 bases between the two germline ends. Looked up from germline, CDR1 is MNHNS and CDR2 is SASEGT. The DNA for the CDR3 is TGTGCCAGCAGTGTGTACGTCAGGGGCAATGAGCAGTTCTTC. Encoded protein: CASSVYVRGNEQFF.

A few counts support this clone. This chain links TRBV6-1 with TRBJ1-2; D gene uncertain. This CDR3 is built from 13 residues. V was pared by 6 bases and J by 2 bases, with 10 bases between. Germline CDR1 and CDR2: MNHNS and SASEGT. The CDR3 spells CASRYPDNYGYTF. The CDR3 DNA reads TGTGCCAGCAGGTATCCGGACAACTATGGCTACACCTTC.

J is TRBJ2-1 and V is TRBV7-9; 11 nucleotides align to TRBD2. The CDR3 runs 15 residues. Trimming cost V 5 bases and J 4 bases; bases outside gene matches: 4. In germline, CDR1 is SEHNR, CDR2 FQNEAQ (reference sequence). The CDR3 is CASSRTSGGYNEQFF. For the CDR3, the DNA is TGTGCCAGCAGCCGAACTAGCGGGGGATACAATGAGCAGTTCTTC.

The chain joins TRBV5-8 to TRBJ1-6; unclear D gene. The ends were cut back, 2 bases at V and 8 bases at J, with 11 bases in the middle. The CDR3 spans 14 residues. Germline lookup yields CDR1 SGHTS and CDR2 YDEGEE. The CDR3 region has the DNA TGTGCCAGCAGCTTCATGGGAGCTGATTCACCCCTCCACTTT. Protein product: CASSFMGADSPLHF.

The rearrangement joins TRBV11-2 to TRBJ2-5; D is possibly TRBD2 (6 bases). Gene TRBJ2-7 matches the end of the DNA better, so the J call may be wrong. In germline, CDR1 is SGHAT, CDR2 FQNNGV. The CDR3 consists of 17 residues. CDR3 region: CASSLASAGTGAYEQYF. CDR3 sequence (DNA): TGTGCCAGCAGCTTGGCTTCGGCCGGGACGGGAGCCTACGAGCAGTACTTC.

The J gene is TRBJ2-7, the V gene TRBV6-8; 8 nucleotides match TRBD2. Germline V lookup: CDR1 MNHGY, CDR2 SAAAGT. The CDR3 extends over 11 amino acids. For the CDR3, the DNA is TGTGAGAGGGGACTAGTCGACGAGCAGTACTTC. As protein: CERGLVDEQYF.

V usage is TRBV9 and J usage is TRBJ2-3; 14 bases map to TRBD2. The CDR3 consists of 18 residues. J lost 0 bases, V lost 5 bases, and 8 bases had no gene match. Germline lookup yields CDR1 SGDLS and CDR2 YYNGEE. CDR3 bases: TGTGCCAGCAGTAAAGGGACTAGCGGGGGCTCCAGCACAGATACGCAGTATTTT. It is translated as CASSKGTSGGSSTDTQYF.

This clone was seen only a few times. V is TRBV28 and J is TRBJ1-2, with 9 bases identical to TRBD1. Looked up from germline, CDR1 is MDHEN and CDR2 is SYDVKM. Germline trimming cut 7 bases from V and 5 bases from J; bases unmatched to any gene: 11. The CDR3 covers 15 residues. CDR3 sequence reads: CASTLRDREFYGYTF. In nucleotides, the CDR3 is TGTGCCAGCACCCTCCGGGACAGGGAATTTTATGGCTACACCTTC.

In its sample, this clone is medium-sized. The gene calls are TRBV6-5 and TRBJ1-6, with unresolved D. The V end was cut by 2 bases, the J end by 9 bases, with 2 bases between. The CDR3 has 11 amino acids. Germline V gene lookup returns CDR1 MNHEY and CDR2 SVGAGI. This CDR3 reads CASSYSSPLHF. The CDR3 coding sequence is TGTGCCAGCAGTTACAGTTCACCCCTCCACTTT.

This clone was seen only a few times. V gene TRBV7-2 combines with J gene TRBJ2-7, with 12 bases matching TRBD1. The CDR3 is 14 residues long. From germline, CDR1 is SGHTA and CDR2 FQGNSA. With V trimmed by 5 bases and J by 12 bases, 11 bases remained unmatched. The CDR3 protein is CASSPGQGALVRYF. The DNA of the CDR3 is TGTGCCAGCAGCCCGGGACAGGGGGCTTTGGTTCGGTACTTC.

This clone is medium-sized (0.01 to 0.1%) within its sample. The rearrangement joins TRBV6-6 to TRBJ2-7; 7 bases map to TRBD1. Trimming at V came to 6 bases and at J to 5 bases, leaving 4 bases not matched to a gene. The CDR3 is 12 residues long. Germline loops: CDR1 MNHNY, CDR2 SVGAGI (reference sequence). The CDR3 region has the DNA TGTGCCAGCAGGACAGGGTTCCACGAGCAGTACTTC. It translates to CASRTGFHEQYF.

This clone turned up a few times. The V and J genes are TRBV7-9 and TRBJ1-6; D might be TRBD1 (5 bases). Germline-derived CDR1 and CDR2 are SEHNR and FQNEAQ (reference sequence). The CDR3 runs to 16 residues. Deletions cut 5 bases from V and 11 bases from J, with 22 bases between. As DNA, the CDR3 is TGTGCCAGCAGCACCTCGGGACCGGGCGGGAGGGCACCCCTCCACTTT. This codes for CASSTSGPGGRAPLHF. The variable domain in full, completed from reference TRBV7-9 and TRBJ1-6, reads DTGVSQNPRHKITKRGQNVTFRCDPISEHNRLYWYRQTLGQGPEFLTYFQNEAQLEKSRLLSDRFSAERPKGSFSTLEIQRTEQGDSAMYLCASSTSGPGGRAPLHFGNGTRLTVT.

This clone was seen a few times. The chain joins TRBV11-2 to TRBJ2-2, with 8 bases fitting TRBD1. This CDR3 has 16 residues. Germline lookup yields CDR1 SGHAT and CDR2 FQNNGV. V shed 2 bases and J 1 base; nucleotides not matched to a gene: 3. The CDR3 loop reads CASSLRQGMNTGELFF. The CDR3 region has the DNA TGTGCCAGCAGCTTAAGACAGGGGATGAACACCGGGGAGCTGTTTTTT.

This chain connects TRBV9 to TRBJ2-3, with a possible D match to TRBD2 (6 bases). Germline CDR1 reads SGDLS; CDR2 reads YYNGEE. CDR3 length equals 16 residues. Trimming pared 0 bases from V and 4 bases from J, leaving 15 bases between. The CDR3 sequence is CASSVATSPGPDTQYF. The DNA for the CDR3 is TGTGCCAGCAGCGTAGCTACTAGCCCGGGCCCAGATACGCAGTATTTT.

Within the sample, this clone is medium-sized (0.01 to 0.1%). The genes are TRBV5-1 and TRBJ2-7; 9 nucleotides match TRBD1. This CDR3 has 12 amino acids. V shed 4 bases, J shed 4 bases, and the junction held 0 bases outside the gene matches. The germline V gene has CDR1 SGHRS and CDR2 YFSETQ. CDR3 nucleotide sequence: TGCGCCAGCAGCGGACAGGGGTACGAGCAGTACTTC. Translating it yields CASSGQGYEQYF.

The chain links TRBV2 to TRBJ2-3, with D possibly being TRBD1 (6 bases). Germline V lookup: CDR1 SNHLY, CDR2 FYNNEI. CDR3 length: 13 amino acids. Trimming stripped 8 bases from V and 0 bases from J, with 9 bases between. The CDR3 nucleotides are TGTGCCAGCGGACAGCCTAGCACAGATACGCAGTATTTT. This gives the protein CASGQPSTDTQYF.

This chain links TRBV4-3 with TRBJ1-2, with D perhaps matching TRBD1 (5 bases). The CDR3 extends over 14 amino acids. Germline CDR1 is LGHNA and CDR2 is YSLEER. V lost 2 bases and J lost 2, with 9 bases in between. The CDR3 reads CASSQLGGNYGYTF. The DNA for the CDR3 is TGCGCCAGCAGCCAACTTGGGGGAAACTATGGCTACACCTTC.

The sample holds a few counts of this clone. The CDR3 DNA reads as TGTGCCAGCAGCTGGGACTCCTACAATGAGCAGTTCTTC. Its translation: CASSWDSYNEQFF. The genes are TRBV7-2 and TRBJ2-1; D call uncertain. CDR1 SGHTA and CDR2 FQGNSA come from the germline V gene. The CDR3 runs 13 residues. V was clipped by 4 bases and J by 0 bases, with 4 bases between them.

This clone has only a few counts. The chain joins TRBV6-4 to TRBJ2-3, with 9 positions matching TRBD2. Germline V gene data show CDR1 as MRHNA and CDR2 as SNTAGT. The CDR3 contains 14 residues. With V trimmed by 3 bases and J by 7 bases, 5 bases remained unmatched. This CDR3 reads CASSEAGGPNTQYF. The CDR3 DNA sequence: TGTGCCAGCAGTGAGGCGGGGGGGCCGAATACGCAGTATTTT.

This clone has just a few counts. The V call is TRBV7-2, the J call TRBJ1-1; D perhaps matches TRBD1 (5 bases). Trimming left V 1 base short and J 4 bases short, with 13 bases between. The CDR3 runs to 15 residues. Germline CDR1 SGHTA, CDR2 FQGNSA. The CDR3 region has the DNA TGTGCCAGCAGCTTAGTGGCAGGGTCTTCCACTGAAGCTTTCTTT. It translates to CASSLVAGSSTEAFF. The full variable domain, rest sourced from reference TRBV7-2 and TRBJ1-1, is GAGVSQSPSNKVTEKGKDVELRCDPISGHTALYWYRQSLGQGLEFLIYFQGNSAPDKSGLPSDRFSAERTGGSVSTLTIQRTQQEDSAVYLCASSLVAGSSTEAFFGQGTRLTVV.

The rearrangement links TRBV6-5 to TRBJ1-1; unclear D gene. The V gene lost 5 bases and the J gene lost 1 base, with 5 bases spanning the gap. The germline V gene encodes CDR1 MNHEY and CDR2 SVGAGI. This CDR3 is built from 12 residues. CDR3 in amino acids: CASSVANTEAFF. The CDR3 DNA is TGTGCCAGCAGTGTGGCGAACACTGAAGCTTTCTTT.

The chain is built from TRBV30 and TRBJ2-3; perhaps TRBD2 as D (5 bases). V shed 2 bases and J shed 1 base, with 13 bases lying between them. The CDR3 consists of 15 residues. Germline CDR1 reads GTSNPN; CDR2 reads SVGIG (reference sequence). CDR3 sequence reads: CAWSILAGGTDTQYF. The DNA of the CDR3 is TGTGCCTGGAGTATTCTAGCTGGGGGCACAGATACGCAGTATTTT.

This clone is deemed large (0.1 to 1%). The chain recombines TRBV18 with TRBJ2-7; D may be TRBD1 (6 bases). Germline V gene sequence: CDR1 KGHSH, CDR2 LQKENI. The CDR3 is 14 residues long. V was shortened by 0 bases and J by 0 bases, with 6 bases between the two germline ends. CDR3 nucleotide sequence: TGTGCCAGCTCACCACCGGGACACTCCTACGAGCAGTACTTC. Residues: CASSPPGHSYEQYF.

This clone is medium-sized. The chain has TRBV7-2 and TRBJ1-1; the D gene is possibly TRBD1 (5 bases). V was trimmed by 4 bases and J by 1 base, leaving 13 bases between them. This CDR3 is built from 15 residues. CDR1 and CDR2 from the germline V gene are SGHTA and FQGNSA. In nucleotides, the CDR3 is TGTGCCAGCAGCTCCCCCTTCGGGGGGAACACTGAAGCTTTCTTT. It specifies CASSSPFGGNTEAFF. The full variable domain, in which reference TRBV7-2 and TRBJ1-1 provide the parts outside the CDR3, is GAGVSQSPSNKVTEKGKDVELRCDPISGHTALYWYRQSLGQGLEFLIYFQGNSAPDKSGLPSDRFSAERTGGSVSTLTIQRTQQEDSAVYLCASSSPFGGNTEAFFGQGTRLTVV.

This clone has only a few counts. The CDR3 DNA sequence: TGTGCCAGCAGTTACCAGGGAAGGGTCAATGAGCAGTTCTTC. Amino acid sequence: CASSYQGRVNEQFF. The chain uses TRBV6-5 and TRBJ2-1; perhaps TRBD1 as D (5 bases). Per the germline V gene, CDR1 is MNHEY and CDR2 is SVGAGI. The CDR3 is 14 residues long. Trimming took off 2 bases at V and 6 bases at J, with 11 bases between the two ends.

By share, this clone ranks as medium-sized. The chain is built from TRBV27 and TRBJ1-2; D is uncertain. Germline CDR1 reads MNHEY; CDR2 reads SMNVEV (reference sequence). The CDR3 totals 13 residues. Deletions cut 4 bases from V and 2 bases from J, with 8 bases between. CDR3 DNA: TGTGCCAGCAGTTGGAACAGAAACTATGGCTACACCTTC. Protein product: CASSWNRNYGYTF.

The J gene is TRBJ2-7, the V gene TRBV28, with 10 bases aligning to TRBD1. This CDR3 spans 15 amino acids. The germline V gene encodes CDR1 MDHEN and CDR2 SYDVKM. V trimming: 6 bases; J trimming: 5 bases; junction bases outside the gene matches: 10. Here the CDR3 reads CASSEVTGGINEQYF. Written as DNA, the CDR3 is TGTGCCAGCAGCGAAGTGACAGGGGGCATCAACGAGCAGTACTTC. The full variable domain, in which reference TRBV28 and TRBJ2-7 provide the parts outside the CDR3, is DVKVTQSSRYLVKRTGEKVFLECVQDMDHENMFWYRQDPGLGLRLIYFSYDVKMKEKGDIPEGYSVSREKKERFSLILESASTNQTSMYLCASSEVTGGINEQYFGPGTRLTVT.